The sequence of this T cell receptor beta chain was determined in a study of siplizumab effects on memory and regulatory T cells. Every sample had roughly 100,000 of its TCR templates assayed. TCRdb's table, derived via immunoSEQ multiplex PCR, lists solely in-frame clones and lacks some. The sample has roughly 62,000 clones, approximately 95% seen once. With regard to this clone: Antigen unknown.

Findings and caveats of the study: Whether proliferating Tregs in siplizumab cultures suppress was not functionally confirmed. An assignable naive or memory phenotype was lacking in roughly 75-96% of proliferating CD4+ or CD8+ clones. Greater diversity than memory cells seemed evident in naive T cells, which also appeared to be major alloresponse contributors.

This CDR3 spans 17 amino acids. The germline gives CDR1 MDHEN, CDR2 SYDVKM. V lost 4 bases and J lost 4; bases outside the gene matches: 9. The receptor was isolated from a human donor in good health. V is TRBV28 and J is TRBJ2-2; 10 bases align to TRBD2. The sample comprised CD8+ T cells sorted from blood. The CDR3 DNA reads TGTGCCAGCAGTTCCGGGACTAGCGAGCTTAGCACCGGGGAGCTGTTTTTT. Residues: CASSSGTSELSTGELFF.